This T cell receptor (beta chain) comes out of a study of CD8 T cells in ankylosing spondylitis (dated by TCRdb to about 2017). Study-level background: To find TCR variants linked to disease, the study profiled T cell receptor beta repertoires in ankylosing spondylitis patients and healthy donors. In total, the full study cohort was made up of 100 to 140 healthy donors and more than 20 ankylosing spondylitis patients. Samples of peripheral blood were taken, and for ankylosing spondylitis patients, synovial fluid was collected as well.

V loses 5 bases of germline sequence and J loses 2 bases, and the interval between the two ends is 13 bases. The cysteine opens and the phenylalanine closes a CDR3 of 14 amino acids. The DNA shown is the 42-base CDR3, in frame from base 1. For CDR1 and CDR2, the germline V gene (reference sequence) lists MNHEY and SMNVEV. This clonotype has at least ten counts. The antigen this receptor binds is unknown. Within one base of it there is no much larger clone, and no base qualities were kept. Overall results and qualifications from the work: In peripheral blood, the disease-linked clones were found at relatively low frequencies and had a CD8+ phenotype. Significant enrichment of the disease-linked clones was reported in matched synovial fluid samples from ankylosing spondylitis patients. A TCR beta motif made up of several highly homologous amino acid variants appeared to be characteristic of blood from ankylosing spondylitis patients. Some TCR beta motif variants had previously been reported in synovial fluid and blood of reactive arthritis patients, which suggested common disease-initiation mechanisms.

The sequencing machine was an Illumina HiSeq 2500. TCR beta libraries were prepared by quantitative 5'-RACE with molecular barcodes. In the original analysis: A new computational method based on a probabilistic model of VDJ rearrangement was used to identify disease-linked TCR variants. The raw public reads went through TCRdb reprocessing: fastp at Q25, MiXCR clone calling, in-frame beta chains kept. For every CDR3 protein sequence, its rows merge into one entry that carries the most common genes and DNA. These V and J calls originate from TCRdb's pipeline instead of the authors' own analysis. The sample table holds hundreds of thousands of distinct CDR3 sequences, of which 8% to 9% were seen once. The top ten clonotypes cover around 5.1% of the sample.

The source material was blood, either unsorted or a sorted T cell fraction (not recorded which). Rearrangement joined TRBV27 to TRBJ2-7; 5 matching bases give a weak D call of TRBD2. This receptor was taken from a female donor with ankylosing spondylitis or in good health (not recorded which). The nucleotides are TGTGCCAGCAGTCGTGGCGGGCCTCCCTACGAGCAGTACTTC. This encodes CASSRGGPPYEQYF.